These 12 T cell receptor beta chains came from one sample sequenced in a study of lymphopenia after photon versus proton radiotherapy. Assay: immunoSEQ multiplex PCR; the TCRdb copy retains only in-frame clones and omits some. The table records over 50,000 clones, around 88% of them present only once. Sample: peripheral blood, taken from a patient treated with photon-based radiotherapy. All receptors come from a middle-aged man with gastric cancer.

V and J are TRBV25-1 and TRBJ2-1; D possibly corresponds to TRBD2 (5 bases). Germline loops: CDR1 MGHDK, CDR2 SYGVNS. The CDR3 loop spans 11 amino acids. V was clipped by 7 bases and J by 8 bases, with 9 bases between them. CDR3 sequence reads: CASTSGYEQFF. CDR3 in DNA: TGTGCCAGCACCAGCGGCTATGAGCAGTTCTTC.

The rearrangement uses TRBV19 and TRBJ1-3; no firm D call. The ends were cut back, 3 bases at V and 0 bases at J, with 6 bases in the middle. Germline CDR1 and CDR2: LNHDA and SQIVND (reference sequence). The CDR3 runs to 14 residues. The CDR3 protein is CASSIKGSGNTIYF. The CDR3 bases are TGTGCCAGTAGTATCAAGGGCTCTGGAAACACCATATATTTT.

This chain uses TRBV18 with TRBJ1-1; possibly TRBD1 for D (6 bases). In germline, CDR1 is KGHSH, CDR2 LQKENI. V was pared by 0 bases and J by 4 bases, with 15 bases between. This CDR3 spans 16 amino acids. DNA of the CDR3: TGTGCCAGCTCACCACCTTTGGGGGGGCGGGGCACTGAAGCTTTCTTT. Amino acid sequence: CASSPPLGGRGTEAFF. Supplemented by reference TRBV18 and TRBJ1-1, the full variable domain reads NAGVMQNPRHLVRRRGQEARLRCSPMKGHSHVYWYRQLPEEGLKFMVYLQKENIIDESGMPKERFSAEFPKEGPSILRIQQVVRGDSAAYFCASSPPLGGRGTEAFFGQGTRLTVV.

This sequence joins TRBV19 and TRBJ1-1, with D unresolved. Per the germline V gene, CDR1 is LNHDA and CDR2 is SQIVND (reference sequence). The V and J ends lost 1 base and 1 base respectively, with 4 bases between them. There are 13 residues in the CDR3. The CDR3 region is CASSIGGNTEAFF. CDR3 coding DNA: TGTGCCAGTAGTATAGGTGGGAACACTGAAGCTTTCTTT.

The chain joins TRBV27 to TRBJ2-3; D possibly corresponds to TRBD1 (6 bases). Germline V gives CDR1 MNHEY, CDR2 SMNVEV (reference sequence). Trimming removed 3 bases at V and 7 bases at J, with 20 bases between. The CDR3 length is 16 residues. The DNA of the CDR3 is TGTGCCAGCAGTTTCCAGACAGGTAGCTTTATGTATACGCAGTATTTT. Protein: CASSFQTGSFMYTQYF.

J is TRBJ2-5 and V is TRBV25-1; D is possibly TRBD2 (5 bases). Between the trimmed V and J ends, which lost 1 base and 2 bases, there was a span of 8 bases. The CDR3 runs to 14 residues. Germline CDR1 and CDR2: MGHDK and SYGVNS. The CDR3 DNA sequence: TGTGCCAGCAGTGAATTAAGGGAGCAAGAGACCCAGTACTTC. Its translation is CASSELREQETQYF.

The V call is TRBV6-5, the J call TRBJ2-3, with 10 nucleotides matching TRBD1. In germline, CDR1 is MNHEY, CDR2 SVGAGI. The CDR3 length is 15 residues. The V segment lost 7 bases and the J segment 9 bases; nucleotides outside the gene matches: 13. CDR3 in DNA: TGTGCCAGCAAAACCGGGACAGGGGATGGTGTGACGCAGTATTTT. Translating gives CASKTGTGDGVTQYF.

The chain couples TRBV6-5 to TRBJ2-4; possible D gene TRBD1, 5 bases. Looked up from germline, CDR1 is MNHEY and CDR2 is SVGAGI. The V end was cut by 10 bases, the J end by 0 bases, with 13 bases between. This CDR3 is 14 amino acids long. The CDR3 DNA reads TGTGCCACCGCGGCAGGGCGAGCCAAAAACATTCAGTACTTC. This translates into CATAAGRAKNIQYF.

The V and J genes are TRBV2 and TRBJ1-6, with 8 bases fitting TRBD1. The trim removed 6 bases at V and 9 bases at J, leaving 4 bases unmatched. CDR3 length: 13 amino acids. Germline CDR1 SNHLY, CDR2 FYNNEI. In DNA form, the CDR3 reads TGTGCCAGCAGCCGGGACAGGAGTTCACCCCTCCACTTT. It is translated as CASSRDRSSPLHF. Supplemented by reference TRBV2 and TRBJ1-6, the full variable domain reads EPEVTQTPSHQVTQMGQEVILRCVPISNHLYFYWYRQILGQKVEFLVSFYNNEISEKSEIFDDQFSVERPDGSNFTLKIRSTKLEDSAMYFCASSRDRSSPLHFGNGTRLTVT.

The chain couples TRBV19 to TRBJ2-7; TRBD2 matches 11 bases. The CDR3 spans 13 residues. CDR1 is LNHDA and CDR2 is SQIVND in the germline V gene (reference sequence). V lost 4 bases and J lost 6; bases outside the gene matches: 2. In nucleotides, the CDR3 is TGTGCCAGTAGTACCGGACTAGCGGGCGAGCAGTACTTC. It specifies CASSTGLAGEQYF.

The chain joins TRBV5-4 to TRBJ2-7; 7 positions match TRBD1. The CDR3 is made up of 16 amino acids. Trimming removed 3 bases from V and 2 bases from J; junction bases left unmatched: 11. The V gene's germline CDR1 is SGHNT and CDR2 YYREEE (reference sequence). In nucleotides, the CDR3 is TGTGCCAGCAGCTCCCCACGACAGGGCGGTACCTACGAGCAGTACTTC. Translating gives CASSSPRQGGTYEQYF.

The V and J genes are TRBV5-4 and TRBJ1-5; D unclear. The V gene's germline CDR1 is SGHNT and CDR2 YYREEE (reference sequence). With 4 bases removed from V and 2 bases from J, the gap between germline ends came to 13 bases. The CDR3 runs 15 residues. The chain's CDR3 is CASSQVNGGNQPQHF. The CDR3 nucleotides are TGTGCCAGCAGCCAAGTAAACGGAGGCAATCAGCCCCAGCATTTT.